This T cell receptor (beta chain) was identified during a study of spatial heterogeneity in lung cancer. Study results and limitations: Blood contained ubiquitous expanded tumor TCRs more at resection than at follow-up.

Stated time point: blood at routine non-recurrence follow-up after resection. The germline gives CDR1 MDHEN, CDR2 SYDVKM. V lost 5 bases and J lost 3, with 9 bases in between. CDR3 length: 13 amino acids. In its sample, this clonotype was seen a few times. The antigen is undetermined. A library prepared for alpha chains yielded this beta chain as an off-target read; its size is of little meaning. One entry per CDR3 protein results from TCRdb running MiXCR on the 5' RACE reads. The table lists fewer than 3,000 distinct CDR3 sequences, 25% to 30% of them singletons. This receptor was taken from a male donor with early-stage non-small cell lung cancer. The chain recombines TRBV28 with TRBJ2-3; no reliable D call. The source material was PBMCs, sampled at follow-up. CDR3 sequence reads: CASSLPTTDTQYF. In nucleotides, the CDR3 is TGTGCCAGCAGTCTCCCGACAACAGATACGCAGTATTTT.